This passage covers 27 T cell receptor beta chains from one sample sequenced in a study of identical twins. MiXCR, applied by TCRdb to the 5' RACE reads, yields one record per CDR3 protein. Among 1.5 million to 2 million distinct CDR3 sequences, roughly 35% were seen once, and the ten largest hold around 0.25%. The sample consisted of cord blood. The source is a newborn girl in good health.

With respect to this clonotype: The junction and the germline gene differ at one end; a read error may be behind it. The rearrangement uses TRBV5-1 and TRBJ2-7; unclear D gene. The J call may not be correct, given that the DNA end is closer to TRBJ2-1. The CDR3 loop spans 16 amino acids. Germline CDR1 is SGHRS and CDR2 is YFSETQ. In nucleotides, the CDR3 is TGCGCCAGCAGCCCCGGACGCCTTTCCTCCTACAGTGAGCAGTTCTTC. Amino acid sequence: CASSPGRLSSYSEQFF.

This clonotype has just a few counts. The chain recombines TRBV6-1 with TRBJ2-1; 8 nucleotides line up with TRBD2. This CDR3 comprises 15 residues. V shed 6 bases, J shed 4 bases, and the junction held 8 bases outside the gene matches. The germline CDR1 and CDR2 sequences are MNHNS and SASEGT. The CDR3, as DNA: TGTGCCAGCAGCAAACTAGCGGAAATTTACAATGAGCAGTTCTTC. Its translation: CASSKLAEIYNEQFF.

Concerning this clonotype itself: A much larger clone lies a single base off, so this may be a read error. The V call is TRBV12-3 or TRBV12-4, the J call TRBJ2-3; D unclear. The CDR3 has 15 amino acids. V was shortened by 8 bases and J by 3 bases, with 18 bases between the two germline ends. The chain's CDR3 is CASSRPRTGTDTQYF. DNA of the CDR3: TGTGCCAGCTCCCGGCCCCGGACGGGTACAGATACGCAGTATTTT.

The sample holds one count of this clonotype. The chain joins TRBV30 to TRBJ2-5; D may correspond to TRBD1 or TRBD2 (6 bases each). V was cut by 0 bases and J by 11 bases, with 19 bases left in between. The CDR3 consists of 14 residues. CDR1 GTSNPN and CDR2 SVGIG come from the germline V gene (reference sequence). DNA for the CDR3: TGTGCCTGGAGTGTGGGACTTACAGGGACTGAGCAGTACTTC. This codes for CAWSVGLTGTEQYF.

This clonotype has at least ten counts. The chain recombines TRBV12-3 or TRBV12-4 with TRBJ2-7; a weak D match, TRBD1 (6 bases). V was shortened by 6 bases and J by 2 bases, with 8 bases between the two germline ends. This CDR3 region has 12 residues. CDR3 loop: CASRRDTYEQYF. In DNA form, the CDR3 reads TGTGCCAGCAGAAGGGACACCTACGAGCAGTACTTC.

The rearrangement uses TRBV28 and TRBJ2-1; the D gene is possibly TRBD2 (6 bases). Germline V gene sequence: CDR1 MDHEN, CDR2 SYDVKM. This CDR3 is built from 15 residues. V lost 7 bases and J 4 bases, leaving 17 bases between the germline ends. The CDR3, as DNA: TGTGCCAGCATCAGCCCGGGCGGGATTTACAATGAGCAGTTCTTC. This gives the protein CASISPGGIYNEQFF. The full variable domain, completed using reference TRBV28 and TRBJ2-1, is DVKVTQSSRYLVKRTGEKVFLECVQDMDHENMFWYRQDPGLGLRLIYFSYDVKMKEKGDIPEGYSVSREKKERFSLILESASTNQTSMYLCASISPGGIYNEQFFGPGTRLTVL.

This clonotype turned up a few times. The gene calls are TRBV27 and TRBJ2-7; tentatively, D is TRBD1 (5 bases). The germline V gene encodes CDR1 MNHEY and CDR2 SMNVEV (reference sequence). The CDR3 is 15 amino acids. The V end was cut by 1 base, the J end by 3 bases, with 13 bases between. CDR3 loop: CASSLFDSPLYEQYF. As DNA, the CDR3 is TGTGCCAGCAGTTTATTCGACAGCCCCCTCTACGAGCAGTACTTC.

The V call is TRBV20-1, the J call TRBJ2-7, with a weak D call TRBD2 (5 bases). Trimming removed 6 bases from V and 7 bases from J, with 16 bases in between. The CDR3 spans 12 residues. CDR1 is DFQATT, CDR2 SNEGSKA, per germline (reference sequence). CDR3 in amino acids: CSASHEGNEQYF. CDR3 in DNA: TGCAGTGCGTCCCACGAGGGCAATGAGCAGTACTTC.

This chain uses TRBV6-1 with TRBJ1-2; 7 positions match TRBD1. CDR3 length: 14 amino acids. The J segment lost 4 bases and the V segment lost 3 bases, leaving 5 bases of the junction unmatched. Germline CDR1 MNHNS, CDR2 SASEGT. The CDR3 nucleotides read TGTGCCAGCAGTGAGAGGGGACAGATCTATGGCTACACCTTC. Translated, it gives CASSERGQIYGYTF.

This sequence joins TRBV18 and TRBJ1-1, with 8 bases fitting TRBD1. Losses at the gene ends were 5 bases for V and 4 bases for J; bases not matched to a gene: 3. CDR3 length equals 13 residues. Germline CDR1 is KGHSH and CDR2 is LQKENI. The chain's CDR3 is CASSTQGATEAFF. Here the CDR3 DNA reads TGTGCCAGCTCAACCCAGGGGGCCACTGAAGCTTTCTTT.

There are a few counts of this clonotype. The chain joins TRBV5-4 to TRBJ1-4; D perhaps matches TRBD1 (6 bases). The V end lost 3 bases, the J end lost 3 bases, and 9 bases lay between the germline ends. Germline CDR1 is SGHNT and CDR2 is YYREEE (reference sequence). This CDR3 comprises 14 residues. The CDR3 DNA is TGTGCCAGCAGCTCCGAGGGGGCTAATGAAAAACTGTTTTTT. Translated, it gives CASSSEGANEKLFF.

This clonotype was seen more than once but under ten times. The CDR3 DNA follows: TGTGCCAGCAGCCAAGATCAAGGGGCTAGCGGGAGGGAGGAGCCAGATACGCAGTATTTT. Translation: CASSQDQGASGREEPDTQYF. This chain links TRBV14 with TRBJ2-3; 12 bases agree with TRBD2. The CDR3 runs 20 residues. V shed 0 bases and J 4 bases; nucleotides not matched to a gene: 14. Germline lookup yields CDR1 SGHDN and CDR2 FVKESK.

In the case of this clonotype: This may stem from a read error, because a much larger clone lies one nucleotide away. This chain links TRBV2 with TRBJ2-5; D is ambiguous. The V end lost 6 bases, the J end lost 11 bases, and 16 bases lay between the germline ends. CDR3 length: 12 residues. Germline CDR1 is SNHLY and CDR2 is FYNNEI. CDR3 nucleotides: TGTGCCAGCAGGGCTTCGATAAATGAGCAGTACTTC. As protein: CASRASINEQYF.

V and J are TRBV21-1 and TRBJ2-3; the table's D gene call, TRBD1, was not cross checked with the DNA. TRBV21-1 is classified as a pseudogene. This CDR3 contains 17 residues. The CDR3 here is CASSPPGWGGSTDTQYF. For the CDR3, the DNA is TGTGCCAGCAGCCCCCCAGGGTGGGGCGGTTCCACAGATACGCAGTATTTT.

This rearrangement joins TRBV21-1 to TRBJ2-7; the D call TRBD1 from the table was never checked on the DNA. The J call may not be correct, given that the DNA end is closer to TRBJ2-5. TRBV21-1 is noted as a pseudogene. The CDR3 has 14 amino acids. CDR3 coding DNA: TGTGCCAGCAGCCCCCAGACAGGGATGGGGACCCAGTACTTC. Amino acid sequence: CASSPQTGMGTQYF.

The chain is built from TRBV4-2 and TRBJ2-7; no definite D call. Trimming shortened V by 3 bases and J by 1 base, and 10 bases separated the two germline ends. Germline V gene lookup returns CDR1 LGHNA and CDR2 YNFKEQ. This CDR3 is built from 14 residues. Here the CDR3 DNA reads TGTGCCAGCAGCCAGGCCATCGGTTCCTACGAGCAGTACTTC. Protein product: CASSQAIGSYEQYF.

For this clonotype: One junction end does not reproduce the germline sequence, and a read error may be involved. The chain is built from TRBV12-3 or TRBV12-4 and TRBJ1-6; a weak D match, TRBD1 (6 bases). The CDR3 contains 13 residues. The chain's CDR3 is CASRWTDNSPPHF. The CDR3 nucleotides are TGTGCCAGCAGGTGGACAGATAATTCACCCCCCCACTTT.

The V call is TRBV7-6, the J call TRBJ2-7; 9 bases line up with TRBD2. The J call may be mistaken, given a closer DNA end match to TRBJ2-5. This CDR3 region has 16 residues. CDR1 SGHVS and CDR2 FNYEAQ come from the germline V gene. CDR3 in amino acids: CASSLVRASGKETQYF. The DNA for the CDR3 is TGTGCCAGCAGCTTAGTGCGGGCTAGCGGGAAAGAGACCCAGTACTTC.

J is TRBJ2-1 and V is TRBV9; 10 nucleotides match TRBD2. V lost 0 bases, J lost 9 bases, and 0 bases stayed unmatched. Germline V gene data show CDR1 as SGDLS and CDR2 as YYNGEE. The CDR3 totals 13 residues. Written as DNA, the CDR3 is TGTGCCAGCAGCGTAGGGACTAGCGGTGAGCAGTTCTTC. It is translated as CASSVGTSGEQFF.

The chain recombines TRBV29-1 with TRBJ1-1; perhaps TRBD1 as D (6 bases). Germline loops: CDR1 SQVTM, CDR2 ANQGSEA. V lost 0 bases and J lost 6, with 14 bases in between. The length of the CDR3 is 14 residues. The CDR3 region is CSVEEYLGGAEAFF. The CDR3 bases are TGCAGCGTTGAAGAGTACCTTGGGGGCGCTGAAGCTTTCTTT. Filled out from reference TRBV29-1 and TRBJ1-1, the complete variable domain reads SAVISQKPSRDICQRGTSLTIQCQVDSQVTMMFWYRQQPGQSLTLIATANQGSEATYESGFVIDKFPISRPNLTFSTLTVSNMSPEDSSIYLCSVEEYLGGAEAFFGQGTRLTVV.

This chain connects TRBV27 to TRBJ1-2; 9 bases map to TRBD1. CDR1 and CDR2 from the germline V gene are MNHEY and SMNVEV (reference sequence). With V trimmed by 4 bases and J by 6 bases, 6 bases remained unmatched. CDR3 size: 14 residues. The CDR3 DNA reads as TGTGCCAGCAGTTCGACAGGGGGAAAGAATGGCTACACCTTC. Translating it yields CASSSTGGKNGYTF.

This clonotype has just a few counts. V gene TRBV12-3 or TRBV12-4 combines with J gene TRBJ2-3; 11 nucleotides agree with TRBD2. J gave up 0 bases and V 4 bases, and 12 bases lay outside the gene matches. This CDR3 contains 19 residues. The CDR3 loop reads CASSSAHRTSGFSTDTQYF. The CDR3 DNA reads TGTGCCAGCAGTTCGGCCCACAGGACTAGCGGGTTTAGCACAGATACGCAGTATTTT.

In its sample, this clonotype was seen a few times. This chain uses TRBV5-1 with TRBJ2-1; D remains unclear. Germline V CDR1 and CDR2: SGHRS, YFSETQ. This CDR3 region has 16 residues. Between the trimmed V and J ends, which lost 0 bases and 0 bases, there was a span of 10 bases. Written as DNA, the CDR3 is TGCGCCAGCAGCTTGGAAGCGTTGAGCTCCTACAATGAGCAGTTCTTC. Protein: CASSLEALSSYNEQFF.

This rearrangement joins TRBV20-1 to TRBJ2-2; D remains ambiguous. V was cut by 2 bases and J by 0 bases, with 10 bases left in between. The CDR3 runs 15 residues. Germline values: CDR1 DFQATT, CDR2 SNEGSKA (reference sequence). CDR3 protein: CSARPPSPNTGELFF. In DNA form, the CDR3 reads TGCAGTGCTAGACCTCCATCTCCGAACACCGGGGAGCTGTTTTTT.

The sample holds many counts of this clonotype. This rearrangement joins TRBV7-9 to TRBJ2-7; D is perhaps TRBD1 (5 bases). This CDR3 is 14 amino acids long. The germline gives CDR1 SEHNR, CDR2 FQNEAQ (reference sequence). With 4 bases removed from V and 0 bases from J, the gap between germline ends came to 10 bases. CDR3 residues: CASSSRQSSYEQYF. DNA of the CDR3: TGTGCCAGCAGCTCTAGACAGAGCTCCTACGAGCAGTACTTC.

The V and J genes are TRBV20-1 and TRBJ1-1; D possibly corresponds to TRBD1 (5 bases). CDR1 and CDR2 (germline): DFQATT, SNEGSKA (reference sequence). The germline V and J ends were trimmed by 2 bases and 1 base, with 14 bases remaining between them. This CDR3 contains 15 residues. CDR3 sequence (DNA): TGCAGTGCTAGAAAATCGGGAAGGGGGAACACTGAAGCTTTCTTT. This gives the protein CSARKSGRGNTEAFF.

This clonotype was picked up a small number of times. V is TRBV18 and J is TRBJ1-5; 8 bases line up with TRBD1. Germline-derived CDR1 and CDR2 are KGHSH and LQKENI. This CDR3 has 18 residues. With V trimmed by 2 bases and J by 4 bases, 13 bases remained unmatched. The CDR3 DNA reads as TGTGCCAGCTCACCATCCCGAATCCGGACAGGGCTGAATCAGCCCCAGCATTTT. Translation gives CASSPSRIRTGLNQPQHF.